This entry is about one TCR beta chain. Antigen specificity is unknown. A multiplex PCR was run with 60 Vbeta primers and 13 Jbeta primers. Generated by immunoSEQ multiplex PCR, the TCRdb table keeps only in-frame clones and is missing some. The table has 110,000 to 150,000 clones, around 70% seen once. This entry comes from a study of cytomegalovirus exposure and HLA in healthy donors. Looking at the study overall: Roughly 80 million unique TCRs from HLA-typed donors made up an early data release.

Study-wide results and caveats: The classifier reportedly diagnosed cytomegalovirus status with high sensitivity and specificity. In a later analysis, V- and J-gene trimming of beta chains associated with a DCLRE1C missense variant, replicated independently.

Donors counted as nominally healthy when sampled, yet unrecorded immune exposures were likely. Germline-derived CDR1 and CDR2 are SGHTA and FQGTGA. V dropped 5 bases and J dropped 4; count of bases not matched to a gene: 7. The CDR3 spans 15 residues. The rearrangement links TRBV7-3 to TRBJ2-3; TRBD2 aligns across 9 bases. This receptor was taken from a woman aged 25 to 39 in good health and CMV-seronegative. The sequencing sample was made of PBMCs. CDR3 amino acids: CASSASSGVSDTQYF. The CDR3 nucleotides are TGTGCCAGCAGCGCCTCTAGCGGGGTGTCAGATACGCAGTATTTT. Variable domain in full (rest from reference TRBV7-3 and TRBJ2-3): GAGVSQTPSNKVTEKGKYVELRCDPISGHTALYWYRQSLGQGPEFLIYFQGTGAADDSGLPNDRFFAVRPEGSVSTLKIQRTERGDSAVYLCASSASSGVSDTQYFGPGTRLTVL.